This T cell receptor (beta chain) was documented in a study of cytomegalovirus exposure and HLA in healthy donors. Overall study context: The roughly 130 validation repertoires, a later analysis reported, used the same platform as the approximately 670 repertoires from the first cohort.

Study findings and constraints: A list of about 180 TCR beta chains associated with cytomegalovirus was given.

Clones were read by immunoSEQ multiplex PCR, and TCRdb kept only the in-frame ones, dropping some. Here the sample spans some 170,000 clones, roughly nine tenths being singletons. V was pared by 11 bases and J by 6 bases, with 19 bases between. From germline, CDR1 is LNHDA and CDR2 SQIVND (reference sequence). This CDR3 is 13 amino acids long. For this clone: Antigen: not known.

The TCR comes from a man between 18 and 35 years old in good health and CMV-seropositive. The specimen was PBMCs. The rearrangement joins TRBV19 to TRBJ1-1; D not certain. DNA for the CDR3: TGTGCCTGTTCTCCGGGAGGGAGCGCTGAAGCTTTCTTT. It translates to CACSPGGSAEAFF.